This T cell receptor beta chain is drawn from a study of control samples from healthy donors and cancer patients. The ends were cut back, 7 bases at V and 5 bases at J, with 17 bases in the middle. CDR1 SEHNR and CDR2 FQNEAQ come from the germline V gene (reference sequence). The CDR3 runs 14 residues. Sequencing was performed with immunoSEQ multiplex PCR; in TCRdb, only in-frame clones are kept and a portion is missing. This sample has some 74,000 clones; more than 70% occur once, and the top ten carry 4.5% to 6%. The TCR comes from a woman aged 50 to 65 in good health. The source material was blood. The rearrangement uses TRBV7-9 and TRBJ1-1, with D possibly matching TRBD1 (5 bases). The chain's CDR3 is CASTRDGGWTEAFF. The CDR3 coding sequence is TGTGCCAGCACCAGGGACGGCGGTTGGACTGAAGCTTTCTTT.